Listed below are T cell receptor beta chains from one sample, sequenced in a study of post-analysis software for immune sequencing data. MiXCR, run by TCRdb on the PCR reads, gives a single entry per CDR3 protein. The sample holds about 540,000 distinct CDR3 sequences; around a third are singletons and the top ten take around 6.1%. The sequencing input was blood. The origin of the receptors is a girl younger than 18 with multiple sclerosis. The CDR3 runs from the conserved cysteine through the conserved F or W. Each record gives: D gene, J gene, V gene, clone size, CDR3 protein, CDR3 DNA. D genes are given only for firm matches. The size entry is marked missing in some rows and otherwise reads once, few, many or a size class.

- | TRBJ2-3 | TRBV5-6 | - | CASSTQGSADTQYF | TGTGCCAGCAGCACGCAGGGGTCAGCAGATACGCAGTATTTT
TRBD1 | TRBJ2-7 | TRBV5-6 | few | CASSFNRGDYEQYF | TGTGCCAGCAGCTTTAACAGGGGTGACTACGAGCAGTACTTC
TRBD1 | TRBJ1-2 | TRBV2 | - | CASSEALRDRGRGYTF | TGTGCCAGCAGTGAAGCGCTTCGGGACAGGGGACGTGGCTACACCTTC
- | TRBJ2-3 | TRBV20-1 | - | CSTSLGVGTDTQYF | TGCAGTACCAGCCTGGGGGTCGGCACAGATACGCAGTATTTT
TRBD2 | TRBJ2-5 | TRBV7-8 | - | CASSGSGRPQETQYF | TGTGCCAGCTCTGGAAGCGGGAGACCCCAAGAGACCCAGTACTTC
- | TRBJ2-1 | TRBV6-1 | - | CASQATPSSYNEQFF | TGTGCCAGCCAAGCCACGCCGAGCTCCTACAATGAGCAGTTCTTC
- | TRBJ2-5 | TRBV28 | - | CASSVTALTQYF | TGTGCCAGCAGTGTCACCGCGTTAACCCAGTACTTC
TRBD1 | TRBJ2-7 | TRBV3-1 | few | CASSRQGFEQYF | TGTGCCAGCAGCCGACAGGGATTCGAGCAGTACTTC
- | TRBJ2-1 | TRBV5-1 | - | CASSLTRPLNEQFF | TGCGCCAGCAGCTTGACACGACCACTCAATGAGCAGTTCTTC
TRBD1 | TRBJ1-4 | TRBV12-3/TRBV12-4 | few | CASSLGGTGGEKLFF | TGTGCCAGCAGTTTAGGCGGGACAGGGGGGGAAAAACTGTTTTTT
TRBD1 | TRBJ1-6 | TRBV7-9 | - | CASSSGGGIGNSPLHF | TGTGCCAGCAGCTCAGGGGGCGGAATTGGCAATTCACCCCTCCACTTT
TRBD1 | TRBJ2-7 | TRBV5-1 | few | CASSFSGQGIYEQYF | TGCGCCAGCAGCTTTTCCGGACAGGGGATCTACGAGCAGTACTTC
TRBD2 | TRBJ2-1 | TRBV6-1 | - | CASSVTSGGRDEQFF | TGTGCCAGCAGCGTGACTAGCGGGGGGCGTGATGAGCAGTTCTTC
TRBD1 | TRBJ2-4 | TRBV6-5 | - | CASSPMTGRNIQYF | TGTGCCAGCAGTCCTATGACAGGGCGCAACATTCAGTACTTC
TRBD1 | TRBJ1-1 | TRBV29-1 | - | CSVYTGTGISEAFF | TGCAGCGTTTACACCGGGACAGGCATATCTGAAGCTTTCTTT
TRBD2 | TRBJ2-1 | TRBV20-1 | many | CSASGLAGRSSYNEQFF | TGCAGTGCTAGTGGTCTAGCGGGGCGTAGCTCCTACAATGAGCAGTTCTTC
- | TRBJ2-6 | TRBV7-2 | few | CASSFTSQRANVLTF | TGTGCCAGCAGCTTCACATCCCAGAGGGCCAACGTCCTGACTTTC
- | TRBJ2-1 | TRBV20-1 | - | CSASPQDSPEQFF | TGCAGTGCTTCCCCCCAGGACTCCCCGGAGCAGTTCTTC
- | TRBJ1-1 | TRBV9 | - | CASSVAAGQNTEAFF | TGTGCCAGCAGCGTAGCTGCTGGACAAAACACTGAAGCTTTCTTT
- | TRBJ2-3 | TRBV6-5 | - | CASSASGTSTDTQYF | TGTGCCAGCAGTGCCTCCGGGACTAGCACAGATACGCAGTATTTT
- | TRBJ2-3 | TRBV10-3 | - | CAIRDRPSTDTQYF | TGTGCCATCAGAGACCGGCCAAGCACAGATACGCAGTATTTT
- | TRBJ2-1 | TRBV18 | - | CASSPIESSYNEQFF | TGTGCCAGCTCACCGATTGAGAGCTCCTACAATGAGCAGTTCTTC
- | TRBJ1-6 | TRBV14 | few | CASSQEQVANSPLHF | TGTGCCAGCAGCCAAGAACAGGTGGCGAATTCACCCCTCCACTTT
- | TRBJ2-5 | TRBV5-6 | once | CASGAAQETQYF | TGTGCCAGCGGGGCTGCCCAAGAGACCCAGTACTTC
TRBD2 | TRBJ2-5 | TRBV20-1 | - | CSAVLAGGEETQYF | TGCAGTGCTGTACTAGCGGGGGGGGAAGAGACCCAGTACTTC
TRBD2 | TRBJ2-4 | TRBV20-1 | - | CSTSRGVLAKNIQYF | TGCAGTACTTCGCGGGGGGTTTTAGCCAAAAACATTCAGTACTTC
TRBD1 | TRBJ1-1 | TRBV4-2 | - | CASSQTDRGGSEAFF | TGTGCCAGCAGCCAAACGGACAGGGGAGGCTCTGAAGCTTTCTTT
- | TRBJ2-5 | TRBV7-6 | - | CASSRMTAYQETQYF | TGTGCCAGCAGCCGCATGACAGCGTACCAAGAGACCCAGTACTTC
- | TRBJ1-1 | TRBV20-1 | - | CSVLRAAEAFF | TGCAGTGTCCTCAGGGCGGCTGAAGCTTTCTTT
- | TRBJ2-1 | TRBV12-3/TRBV12-4 | - | CASSFLRNEQFF | TGTGCCAGCAGTTTTTTGAGGAATGAGCAGTTCTTC
TRBD1 | TRBJ1-4 | TRBV10-3 | - | CAIRAGTGGAGKLFF | TGTGCCATCAGAGCCGGGACAGGGGGCGCCGGAAAACTGTTTTTT
TRBD2 | TRBJ2-1 | TRBV9 | few | CASSVPGGLAGGSYNEQFF | TGTGCCAGCAGCGTTCCTGGGGGACTAGCGGGGGGCTCCTACAATGAGCAGTTCTTC
TRBD1 | TRBJ1-2 | TRBV4-1 | - | CASSQVTGGAGYGYTF | TGCGCCAGCAGCCAGGTCACAGGGGGCGCAGGCTATGGCTACACCTTC
TRBD1 | TRBJ1-1 | TRBV10-3 | few | CAISDRTGLEAFF | TGTGCCATCAGTGATCGGACAGGTCTGGAAGCTTTCTTT
TRBD2 | TRBJ2-5 | TRBV7-6 | - | CASSLGTSGGLETQYF | TGTGCCAGCAGCTTAGGGACTAGCGGGGGCCTGGAGACCCAGTACTTC
TRBD1 | TRBJ1-1 | TRBV12-3/TRBV12-4 | - | CASSLRAGGMNTEAFF | TGTGCCAGCAGTTTAAGGGCAGGGGGGATGAACACTGAAGCTTTCTTT
- | TRBJ2-6 | TRBV7-9 | few | CASSPNGEANVLTF | TGTGCCAGCAGCCCCAATGGGGAGGCCAACGTCCTGACTTTC